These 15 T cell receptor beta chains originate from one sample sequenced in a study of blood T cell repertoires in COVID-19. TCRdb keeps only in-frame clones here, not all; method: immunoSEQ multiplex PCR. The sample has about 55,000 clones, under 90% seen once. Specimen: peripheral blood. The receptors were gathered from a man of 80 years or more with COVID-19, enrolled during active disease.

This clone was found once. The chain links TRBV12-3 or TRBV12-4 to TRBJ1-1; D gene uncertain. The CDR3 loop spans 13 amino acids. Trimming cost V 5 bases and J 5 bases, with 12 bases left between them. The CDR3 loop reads CASSPRRETEAFF. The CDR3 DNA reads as TGTGCCAGCAGTCCCCGGAGGGAGACTGAAGCTTTCTTT.

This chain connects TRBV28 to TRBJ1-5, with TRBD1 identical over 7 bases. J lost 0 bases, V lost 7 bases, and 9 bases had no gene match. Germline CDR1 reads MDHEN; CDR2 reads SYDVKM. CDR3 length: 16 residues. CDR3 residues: CASTLATGNSNQPQHF. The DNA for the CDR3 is TGTGCCAGCACCCTAGCGACAGGGAATAGCAATCAGCCCCAGCATTTT.

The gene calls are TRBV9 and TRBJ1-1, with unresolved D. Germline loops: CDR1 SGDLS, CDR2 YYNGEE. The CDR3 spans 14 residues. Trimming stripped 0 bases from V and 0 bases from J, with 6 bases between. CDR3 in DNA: TGTGCCAGCAGCGTAGAACAGTTGAACACTGAAGCTTTCTTT. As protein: CASSVEQLNTEAFF.

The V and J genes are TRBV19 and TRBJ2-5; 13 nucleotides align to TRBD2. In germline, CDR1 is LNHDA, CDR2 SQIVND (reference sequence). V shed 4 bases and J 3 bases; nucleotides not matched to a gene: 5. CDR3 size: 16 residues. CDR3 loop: CASSSTGLAGEETQYF. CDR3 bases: TGTGCCAGTAGTAGTACAGGACTAGCGGGGGAAGAGACCCAGTACTTC.

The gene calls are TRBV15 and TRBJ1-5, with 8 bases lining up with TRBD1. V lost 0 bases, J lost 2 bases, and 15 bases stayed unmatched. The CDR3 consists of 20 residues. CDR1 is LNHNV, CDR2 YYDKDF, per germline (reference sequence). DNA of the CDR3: TGTGCCACCAGCAGAGATCTGGGACAGGCAGGCTCTCGGGGCAATCAGCCCCAGCATTTT. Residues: CATSRDLGQAGSRGNQPQHF.

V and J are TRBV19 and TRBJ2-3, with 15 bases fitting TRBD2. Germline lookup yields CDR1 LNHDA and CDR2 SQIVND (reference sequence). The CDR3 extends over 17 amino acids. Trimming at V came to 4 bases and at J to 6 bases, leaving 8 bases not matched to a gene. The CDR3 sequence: CASSTRTSGGATDTQYF. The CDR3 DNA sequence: TGTGCCAGTAGTACCCGGACTAGCGGGGGGGCAACGGATACGCAGTATTTT.

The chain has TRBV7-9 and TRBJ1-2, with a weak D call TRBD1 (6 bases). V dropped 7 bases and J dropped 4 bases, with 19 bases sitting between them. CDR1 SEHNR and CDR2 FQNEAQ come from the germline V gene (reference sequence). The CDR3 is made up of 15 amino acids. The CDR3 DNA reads TGTGCCAGCACGAGGTCGGGGGGGCGAGTCTATGGCTACACCTTC. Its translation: CASTRSGGRVYGYTF.

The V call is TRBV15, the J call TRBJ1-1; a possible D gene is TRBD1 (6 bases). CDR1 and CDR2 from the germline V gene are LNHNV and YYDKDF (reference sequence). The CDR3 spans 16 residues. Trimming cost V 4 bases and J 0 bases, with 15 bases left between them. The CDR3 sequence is CATSKRGYGVNTEAFF. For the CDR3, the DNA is TGTGCCACCAGCAAGAGGGGGTACGGGGTGAACACTGAAGCTTTCTTT.

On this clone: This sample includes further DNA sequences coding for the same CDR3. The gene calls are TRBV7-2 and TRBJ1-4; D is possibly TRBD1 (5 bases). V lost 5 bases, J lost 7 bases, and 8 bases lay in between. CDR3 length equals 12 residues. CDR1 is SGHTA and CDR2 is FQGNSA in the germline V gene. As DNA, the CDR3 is TGTGCCAGCAGCCCCCAGGGTGAAAAACTGTTTTTT. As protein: CASSPQGEKLFF.

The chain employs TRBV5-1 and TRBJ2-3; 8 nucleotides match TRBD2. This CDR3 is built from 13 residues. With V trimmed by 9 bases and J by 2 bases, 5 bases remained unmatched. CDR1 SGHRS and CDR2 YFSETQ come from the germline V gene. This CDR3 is CATSRGATDTQYF. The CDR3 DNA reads TGCGCCACCTCGCGGGGGGCCACAGATACGCAGTATTTT.

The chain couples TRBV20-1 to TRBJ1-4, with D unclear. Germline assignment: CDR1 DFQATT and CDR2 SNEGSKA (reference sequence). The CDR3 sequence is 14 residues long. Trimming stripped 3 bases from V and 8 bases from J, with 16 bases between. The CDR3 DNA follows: TGCAGTGCTAGTCGGGTGAGGGAGGAGGAAAAACTGTTTTTT. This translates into CSASRVREEEKLFF.

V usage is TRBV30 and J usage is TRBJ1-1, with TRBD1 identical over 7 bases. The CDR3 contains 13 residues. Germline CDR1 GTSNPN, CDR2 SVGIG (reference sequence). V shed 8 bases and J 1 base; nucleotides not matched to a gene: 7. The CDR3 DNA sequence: TGTGCCAGAATACAGGGGTCGAACACTGAAGCTTTCTTT. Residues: CARIQGSNTEAFF.

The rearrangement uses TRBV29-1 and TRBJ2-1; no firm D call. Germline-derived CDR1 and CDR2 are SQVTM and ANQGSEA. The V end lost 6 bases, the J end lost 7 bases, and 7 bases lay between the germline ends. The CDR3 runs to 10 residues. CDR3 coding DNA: TGCAGCGTCCCCCGGAATGAGCAGTTCTTC. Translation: CSVPRNEQFF.

The CDR3 loop reads CASARGLNNEQFF. CDR3 coding DNA: TGTGCCTCCGCCCGAGGCCTGAACAATGAGCAGTTCTTC. The chain employs TRBV30 and TRBJ2-1; unclear D gene. This CDR3 has 13 amino acids. V was shortened by 7 bases and J by 5 bases, with 15 bases between the two germline ends. Germline CDR1 reads GTSNPN; CDR2 reads SVGIG (reference sequence).

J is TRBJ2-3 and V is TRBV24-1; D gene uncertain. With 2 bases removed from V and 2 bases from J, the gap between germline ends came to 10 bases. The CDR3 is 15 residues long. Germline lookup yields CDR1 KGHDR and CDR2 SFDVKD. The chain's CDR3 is CATSDYAQSTDTQYF. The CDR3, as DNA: TGTGCCACCAGTGATTACGCACAGTCCACAGATACGCAGTATTTT.